This is a list of T cell receptor beta chains from one sample in a study of cytomegalovirus exposure and HLA in healthy donors. The repertoire was sequenced with immunoSEQ multiplex PCR; TCRdb's copy has only in-frame clones and lacks some. This sample yields about 120,000 clones, of which 95% to 97% are seen a single time; 1.5% to 2% belongs to the top ten. Sequencing was performed on PBMCs. These receptors were collected from a man between 18 and 29 years old in good health and CMV-seronegative. Both conserved end residues are part of each CDR3. The D gene is left open where the match is weak. Rows give clone size only sometimes, using once, few, many, or a class for an expanded clone.

v_gene	d_gene	len	j_gene	abundance	CDR3aa	CDR3nt
TRBV6-5	-	15	TRBJ1-1	-	CASKAPTGLNTEAFF	TGTGCCAGCAAGGCACCGACAGGTCTGAACACTGAAGCTTTCTTT
TRBV5-6	-	12	TRBJ2-2	-	CASSLFSGELFF	TGTGCCAGCAGCCTTTTTTCCGGGGAGCTGTTTTTT
TRBV6-5	-	15	TRBJ1-5	-	CASSPTSRSNQPQHF	TGTGCCAGCAGCCCCACCTCTCGGTCGAATCAGCCCCAGCATTTT
TRBV19	-	13	TRBJ2-3	-	CASSSRETDTQYF	TGTGCCAGTAGTTCCCGGGAAACAGATACGCAGTATTTT
TRBV7-8	-	13	TRBJ1-2	-	CASSGSENYGYTF	TGTGCCAGCAGCGGTTCGGAGAACTATGGCTACACCTTC
TRBV29-1	-	13	TRBJ1-4	once	CSVLDATNEKLFF	TGCAGCGTACTAGATGCAACTAATGAAAAACTGTTTTTT
TRBV7-2	-	15	TRBJ2-1	-	CASSFDGSSYNEQFF	TGTGCCAGCAGCTTTGACGGGAGCTCCTACAATGAGCAGTTCTTC
TRBV4-3	TRBD2	16	TRBJ2-1	-	CASSQDPLAGGNEQFF	TGCGCCAGCAGCCAAGATCCCCTAGCGGGAGGCAATGAGCAGTTCTTC
TRBV5-1	-	14	TRBJ1-2	-	CASRLSEERGGYTF	TGCGCCAGCAGACTGTCAGAGGAGCGAGGTGGCTACACCTTC
TRBV28	-	15	TRBJ1-1	-	CASTTPGSGLTEAFF	TGTGCCAGCACCACCCCAGGTTCAGGGCTCACTGAAGCTTTCTTT
TRBV5-1	-	15	TRBJ2-7	-	CASSVGQTGTYEQYF	TGCGCCAGCAGCGTGGGACAAACAGGGACCTACGAGCAGTACTTC
TRBV11-1	-	12	TRBJ2-3	-	CASRRGVDTQYF	TGTGCCAGCCGACGAGGAGTAGATACGCAGTATTTT
TRBV19	-	13	TRBJ1-1	-	CATERQLGTEAFF	TGTGCCACTGAACGACAGCTGGGGACTGAAGCTTTCTTT
TRBV20-1	TRBD1	11	TRBJ1-1	-	CRATGGTEAFF	TGCAGAGCCACAGGGGGCACTGAAGCTTTCTTT
TRBV28	TRBD1	16	TRBJ1-5	-	CASSFGGRGRVQPQHF	TGTGCCAGCAGTTTTGGTGGCAGGGGGCGCGTTCAGCCCCAGCATTTT
TRBV27	TRBD1	15	TRBJ2-7	-	CASSYLTGAGYEQYF	TGTGCCAGCAGTTACCTTACAGGGGCCGGGTACGAGCAGTACTTC
TRBV6-1	TRBD1	15	TRBJ2-1	once	CASSRDRAWANEQFF	TGTGCCAGCAGTCGCGACAGGGCGTGGGCCAATGAGCAGTTCTTC